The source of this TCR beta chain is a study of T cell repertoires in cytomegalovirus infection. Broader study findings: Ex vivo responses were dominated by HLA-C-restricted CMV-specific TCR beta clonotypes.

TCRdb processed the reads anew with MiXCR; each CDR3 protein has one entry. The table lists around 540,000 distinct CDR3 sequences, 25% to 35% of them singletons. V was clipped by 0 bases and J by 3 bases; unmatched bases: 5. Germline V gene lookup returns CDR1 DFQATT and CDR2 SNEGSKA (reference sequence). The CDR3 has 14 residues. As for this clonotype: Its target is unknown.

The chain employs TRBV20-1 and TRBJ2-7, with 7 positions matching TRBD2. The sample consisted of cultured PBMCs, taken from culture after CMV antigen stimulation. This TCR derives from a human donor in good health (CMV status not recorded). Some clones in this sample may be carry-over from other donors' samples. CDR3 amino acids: CSARDRREDYEQYF. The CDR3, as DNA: TGCAGTGCTAGAGATCGCCGGGAGGACTACGAGCAGTACTTC.